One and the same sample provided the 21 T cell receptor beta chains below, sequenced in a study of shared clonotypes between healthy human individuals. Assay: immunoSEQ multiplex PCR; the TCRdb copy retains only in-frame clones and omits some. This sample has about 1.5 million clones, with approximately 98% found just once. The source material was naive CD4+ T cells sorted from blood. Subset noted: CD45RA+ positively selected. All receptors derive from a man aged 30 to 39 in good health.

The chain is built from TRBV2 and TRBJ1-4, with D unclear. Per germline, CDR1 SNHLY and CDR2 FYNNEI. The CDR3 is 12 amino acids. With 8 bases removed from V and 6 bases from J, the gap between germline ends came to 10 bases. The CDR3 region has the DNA TGTGCCAGCCGGAGTGACGATGAAAAACTGTTTTTT. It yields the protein CASRSDDEKLFF.

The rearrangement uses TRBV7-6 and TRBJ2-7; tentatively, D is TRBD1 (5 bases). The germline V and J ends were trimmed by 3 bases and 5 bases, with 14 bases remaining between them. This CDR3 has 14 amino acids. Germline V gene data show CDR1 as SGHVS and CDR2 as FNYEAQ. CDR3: CASSFRLGDDEQYF. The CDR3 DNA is TGTGCCAGCAGCTTTAGGTTAGGGGATGACGAGCAGTACTTC.

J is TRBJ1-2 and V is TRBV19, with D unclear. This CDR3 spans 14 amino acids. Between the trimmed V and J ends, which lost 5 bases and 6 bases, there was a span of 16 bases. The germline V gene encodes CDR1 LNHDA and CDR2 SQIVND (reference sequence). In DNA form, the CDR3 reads TGTGCCAGTAGTGGTCGGTGGGCGACCGATGGCTACACCTTC. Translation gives CASSGRWATDGYTF.

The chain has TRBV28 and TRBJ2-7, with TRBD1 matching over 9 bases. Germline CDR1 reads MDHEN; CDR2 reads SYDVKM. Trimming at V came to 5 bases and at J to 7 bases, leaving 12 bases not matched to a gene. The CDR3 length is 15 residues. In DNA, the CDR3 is TGTGCCAGCAGTCGATCCAATACAGGGGGCTTGGAGCAGTACTTC. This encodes CASSRSNTGGLEQYF.

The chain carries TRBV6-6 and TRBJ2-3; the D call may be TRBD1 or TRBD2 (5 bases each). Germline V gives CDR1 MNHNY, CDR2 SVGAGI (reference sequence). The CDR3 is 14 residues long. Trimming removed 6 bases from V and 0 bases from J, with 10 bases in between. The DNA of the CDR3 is TGTGCCAGCAGCCACAGGACTAGCACAGATACGCAGTATTTT. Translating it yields CASSHRTSTDTQYF.

The CDR3 loop is CASSQSFQEATNEKLFF. The CDR3, as DNA: TGCGCCAGCAGCCAAAGTTTTCAGGAGGCAACTAATGAAAAACTGTTTTTT. V and J are TRBV4-1 and TRBJ1-4; no definite D call. The germline V gene encodes CDR1 MGHRA and CDR2 YSYEKL. Trimming pared 2 bases from V and 0 bases from J, leaving 13 bases between. The CDR3 runs 17 residues.

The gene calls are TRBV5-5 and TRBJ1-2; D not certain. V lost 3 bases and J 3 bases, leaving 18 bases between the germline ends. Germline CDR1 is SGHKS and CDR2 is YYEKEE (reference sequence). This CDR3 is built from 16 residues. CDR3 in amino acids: CASSSLAASLDYGYTF. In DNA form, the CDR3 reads TGTGCCAGCAGCTCGCTGGCCGCGTCACTCGACTATGGCTACACCTTC.

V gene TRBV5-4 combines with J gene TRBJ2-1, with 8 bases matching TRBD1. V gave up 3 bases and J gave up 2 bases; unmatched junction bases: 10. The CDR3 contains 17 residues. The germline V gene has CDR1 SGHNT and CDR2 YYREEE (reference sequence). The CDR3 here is CASSSRTGSLTYNEQFF. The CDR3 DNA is TGTGCCAGCAGCTCCCGGACAGGGAGCCTCACCTACAATGAGCAGTTCTTC.

In DNA, the CDR3 is TGCGCCAGCAGCTCACGGGGAGCGTCCTACGAGCAGTACTTC. It specifies CASSSRGASYEQYF. V usage is TRBV5-1 and J usage is TRBJ2-7, with D possibly TRBD2 on 5 matching bases. In germline, CDR1 is SGHRS, CDR2 YFSETQ. CDR3 size: 14 residues. V was shortened by 3 bases and J by 1 base, with 11 bases between the two germline ends.

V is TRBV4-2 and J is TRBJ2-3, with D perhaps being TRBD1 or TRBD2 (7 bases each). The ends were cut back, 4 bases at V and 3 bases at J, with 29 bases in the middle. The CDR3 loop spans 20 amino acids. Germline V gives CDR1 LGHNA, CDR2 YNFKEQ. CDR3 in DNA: TGTGCCAGCAGCCCGAGATACAGGGGAGGAGGGCGGGAGTCTACAGATACGCAGTATTTT. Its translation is CASSPRYRGGGRESTDTQYF.

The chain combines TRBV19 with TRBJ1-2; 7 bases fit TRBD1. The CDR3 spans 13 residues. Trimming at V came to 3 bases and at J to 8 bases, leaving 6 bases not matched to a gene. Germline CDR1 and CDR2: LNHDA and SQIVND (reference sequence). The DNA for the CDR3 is TGTGCCAGTAGTATCATCCGGGACAGCGGCTACACCTTC. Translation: CASSIIRDSGYTF. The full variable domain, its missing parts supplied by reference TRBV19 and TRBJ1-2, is DGGITQSPKYLFRKEGQNVTLSCEQNLNHDAMYWYRQDPGQGLRLIYYSQIVNDFQKGDIAEGYSVSREKKESFPLTVTSAQKNPTAFYLCASSIIRDSGYTFGSGTRLTVV.

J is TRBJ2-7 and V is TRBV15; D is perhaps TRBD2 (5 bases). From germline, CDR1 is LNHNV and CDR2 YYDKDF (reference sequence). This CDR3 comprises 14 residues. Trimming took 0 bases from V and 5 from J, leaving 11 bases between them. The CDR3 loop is CATSRERDRHEQYF. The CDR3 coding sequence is TGTGCCACCAGCAGAGAGAGGGATCGACACGAGCAGTACTTC.

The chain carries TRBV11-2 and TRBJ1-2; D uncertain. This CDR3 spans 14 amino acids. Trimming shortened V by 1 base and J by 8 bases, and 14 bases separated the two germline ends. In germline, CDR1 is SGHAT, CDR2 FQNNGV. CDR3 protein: CASSLGTYAIGYTF. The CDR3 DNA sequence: TGTGCCAGCAGCTTAGGGACGTACGCGATAGGCTACACCTTC.

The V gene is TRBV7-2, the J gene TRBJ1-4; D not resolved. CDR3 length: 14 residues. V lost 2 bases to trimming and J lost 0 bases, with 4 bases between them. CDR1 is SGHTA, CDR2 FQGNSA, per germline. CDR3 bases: TGTGCCAGCAGCTTACAGCCAACTAATGAAAAACTGTTTTTT. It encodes CASSLQPTNEKLFF.

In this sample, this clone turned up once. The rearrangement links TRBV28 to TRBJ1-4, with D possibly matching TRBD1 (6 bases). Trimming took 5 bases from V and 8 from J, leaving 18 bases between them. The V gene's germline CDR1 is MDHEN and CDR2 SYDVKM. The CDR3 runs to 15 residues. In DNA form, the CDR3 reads TGTGCCAGCAGTGATCCAGGGGTTGGGAACGAAAAACTGTTTTTT. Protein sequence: CASSDPGVGNEKLFF.

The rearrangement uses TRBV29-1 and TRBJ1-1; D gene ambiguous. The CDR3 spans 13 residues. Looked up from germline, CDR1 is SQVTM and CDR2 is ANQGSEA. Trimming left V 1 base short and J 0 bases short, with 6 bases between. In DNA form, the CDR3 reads TGCAGCGTTGAAGTTGACTTGAACACTGAAGCTTTCTTT. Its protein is CSVEVDLNTEAFF.

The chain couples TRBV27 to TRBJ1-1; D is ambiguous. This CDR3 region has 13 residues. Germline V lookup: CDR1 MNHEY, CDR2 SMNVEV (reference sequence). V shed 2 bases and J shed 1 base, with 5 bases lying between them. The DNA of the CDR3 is TGTGCCAGCAGTTTAGGGCCGAACACTGAAGCTTTCTTT. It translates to CASSLGPNTEAFF.

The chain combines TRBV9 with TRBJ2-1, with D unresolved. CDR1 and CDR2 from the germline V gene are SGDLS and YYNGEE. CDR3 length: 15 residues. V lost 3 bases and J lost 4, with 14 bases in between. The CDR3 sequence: CASSAEGGPYNEQFF. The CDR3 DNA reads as TGTGCCAGCAGCGCCGAAGGCGGCCCATACAATGAGCAGTTCTTC.

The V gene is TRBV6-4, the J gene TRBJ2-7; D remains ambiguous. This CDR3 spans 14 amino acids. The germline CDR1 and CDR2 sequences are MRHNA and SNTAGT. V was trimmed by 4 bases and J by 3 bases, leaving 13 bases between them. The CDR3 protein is CASSAPTESYEQYF. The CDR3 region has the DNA TGTGCCAGCAGTGCCCCGACGGAGAGCTACGAGCAGTACTTC.

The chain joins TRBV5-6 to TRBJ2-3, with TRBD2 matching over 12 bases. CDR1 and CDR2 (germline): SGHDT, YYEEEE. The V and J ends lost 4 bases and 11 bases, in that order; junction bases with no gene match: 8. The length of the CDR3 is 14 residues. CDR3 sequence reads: CASSQRLTSGRQYF. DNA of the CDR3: TGTGCCAGCAGCCAACGCCTGACTAGCGGGAGGCAGTATTTT. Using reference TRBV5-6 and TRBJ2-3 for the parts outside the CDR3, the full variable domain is DAGVTQSPTHLIKTRGQQVTLRCSPKSGHDTVSWYQQALGQGPQFIFQYYEEEERQRGNFPDRFSGHQFPNYSSELNVNALLLGDSALYLCASSQRLTSGRQYFGPGTRLTVL.

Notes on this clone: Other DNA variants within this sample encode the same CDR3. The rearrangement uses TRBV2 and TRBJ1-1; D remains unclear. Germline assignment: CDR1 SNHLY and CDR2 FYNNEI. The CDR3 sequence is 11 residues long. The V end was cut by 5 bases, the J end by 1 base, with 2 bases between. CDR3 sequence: CASSRNTEAFF. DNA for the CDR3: TGTGCCAGCAGTAGGAACACTGAAGCTTTCTTT. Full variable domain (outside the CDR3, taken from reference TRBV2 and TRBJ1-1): EPEVTQTPSHQVTQMGQEVILRCVPISNHLYFYWYRQILGQKVEFLVSFYNNEISEKSEIFDDQFSVERPDGSNFTLKIRSTKLEDSAMYFCASSRNTEAFFGQGTRLTVV.